This T cell receptor (beta chain) appears in the sequencing data of a study of OX40 agonist ivuxolimab in advanced cancers. Study-wide findings and caveats: Expanded peripheral T-cell antigen specificity went undetermined. Blood T cells, both CD4+ and CD8+, expanded clonally by week 6 at 0.1 to 3.0 mg/kg.

Turning to this clone: The antigen remains undetermined.

Assay used: immunoSEQ multiplex PCR; TCRdb lists only in-frame clones, some missing. The sample has under 20,000 clones, over 80% seen once; the top ten hold about 32%. V was cut by 2 bases and J by 2 bases, with 10 bases left in between. The germline V gene encodes CDR1 SGHTA and CDR2 FQGNSA. This CDR3 comprises 14 residues. This TCR came from an adult with an advanced solid tumor such as melanoma, head and neck, liver or kidney cancer. Sample: CD4+ or CD8+ T cells sorted from blood, taken in a trial of the OX40 agonist ivuxolimab. The rearrangement joins TRBV7-2 to TRBJ2-7; D not resolved. DNA for the CDR3: TGTGCCAGCAGCTTAATAACAGACACCTACGAGCAGTACTTC. It specifies CASSLITDTYEQYF.